This T cell receptor (beta chain) appears in the sequencing data of a study of cytomegalovirus exposure and HLA in healthy donors (dated by TCRdb to about 2017). At the level of the whole study: In an earlier analysis of about 560 of the donors, around 290 Gb of sequence data and approximately 120 million unique TCR beta sequences from 150 million to 200 million T cells were reported. Approximately 300 gigabases of sequencing data and 70 million to 100 million unique TCR sequences made up an early release that covered 500 to 700 HLA-typed donors. Of the roughly 430 genotyped donors, 81% fell in the genetic ancestry cluster associated with self-reported Caucasian donors. The study aimed to test whether cataloging public T cell receptors could reveal signatures of past pathogen exposure. The study used immunosequencing to profile the T cell repertoires of several hundred subjects and linked those repertoires to cytomegalovirus serostatus. Along with the roughly 670-subject first cohort, a separate validation cohort of roughly 110 different subjects was used. To predict cytomegalovirus infection status, the study brought together high-throughput TCR immunosequencing, statistical association of individual TCRs with disease status, and machine learning. A later analysis re-examined previously published TCR beta repertoires from more than 550 donors and added high-resolution HLA genotyping to investigate patterns of TCR occurrence. Rather than drawing on any new phenotypic data, the later analysis identified candidate immune exposures from TCR beta sequences and the way those sequences occurred across donors. An earlier analysis of some 600 of the donors applied high-throughput TCR beta sequencing to assess whether each TCR beta V gene segment acted as functional or pseudogenic. Donor age, sex, ethnicity and CMV serostatus were collected together with the repertoire data. Genome-wide SNP genotypes for about 65% of the roughly 670 donors were used in a later genetic analysis, which treated that subset as a discovery cohort. All discovery cohort repertoires had been generated using a single sequencing platform. HLA typing included class I and class II loci at four-digit resolution. The number of donors typed differed by locus, with roughly 629-640 for A, B, C, DRB1 and DQB1, around 520 for DQA1, 600 to 610 for DPA1, and approximately 470 for DPB1. Several DR-DQ haplotypes were handled as single units for association and clustering, since linkage in the cohort was strong. Across about 380 genotyped donors of the cohort, an average of roughly 250,000 unique TCR beta nucleotide sequences per donor were sequenced, and roughly 17% of those sequences were non-productive. What the work shows at the level of the full study, not this receptor alone: Because HLA typing was missing for some donors at each locus, association tests included only the typed subset. Correlated functional status among segregating V segments might be attributable to linkage disequilibrium, but an unknown experimental factor could not be ruled out. Cytomegalovirus status was reported to be diagnosed by the classifier with high specificity and sensitivity in both the original and validation cohorts. Compared with equally common non-associated chains, HLA-associated TCR beta chains in a later analysis were more clonally expanded and had lower generation probabilities. Across donors, most TCR sequences were observed very rarely, whereas some public TCRs were present in many individuals. Sequencing depth was assumed to be roughly uniform across donors in the presence/absence analyses, though that assumption may not hold. Immune exposure information for the cohort was limited to CMV serostatus. Compared with the 666-donor mean, donors in an Asian-associated ancestry cluster had fewer N-insertions in productive TCRs, according to a later genetic analysis. This cohort had only TCR beta chains sequenced, and the lack of alpha or paired-chain data limited which features could be detected. The authors suggested that the approach could potentially be generalized to other disease states and immunological phenotypes. Most CMV-associated TCR beta chains appeared to be HLA-restricted in a later analysis, and the HLA associations seemed to be driven largely by CMV exposure. A further reported finding was that TCR beta sequences accurately predicted the HLA-A and HLA-B alleles for most subjects in the first cohort. A later analysis found that TCR association rates varied across HLA loci, with DRB1 alleles showing the most associated TCRs and HLA-C alleles the fewest. When HLA alleles, especially DR and DQ, strongly co-occurred, TCR associations were difficult to assign to individual alleles. In vitro tests confirmed that a few of the cytomegalovirus-associated TCR beta chains recognize cytomegalovirus antigens. The 87-base-pair reads could not distinguish some IMGT-functional V segments, including TRBV6-2 and TRBV6-3, so those segments were excluded. The earlier analysis of 587 of the donors excluded over 15 rarely observed V segments, including chromosome 9 orphons, because counts were too low. In an earlier analysis of a few hundred of the donors, most TCR beta V segments were observed in productive rearrangements about 90% or about 30% of the time, broadly matching IMGT annotations. In the study, 150 to 200 TCR beta chains were listed as associated with cytomegalovirus. Specific HLA alleles were associated with 15,000 to 20,000 TCR beta sequences at a false discovery rate of 0.05 in a later analysis. An association between a missense DCLRE1C variant and V-gene and J-gene trimming of TCR beta chains was found in a later genetic analysis and replicated in an independent cohort. A cluster of highly shared sequence variants was judged likely to be a technical artifact of the sequencing pipeline. A later analysis reported that several top co-occurrence clusters appeared linked to parvovirus B19, influenza, CMV and Epstein-Barr virus.

The cohort consisted of 600 to 750 healthy bone marrow donors. At the time of sampling, all cohort members were nominally healthy, though unrecorded immune exposures were likely present. The donor was CMV seronegative and belonged to the group of more than 300 seronegative cohort members. A peripheral blood sample was collected from each donor, and TCR beta sequencing was performed on peripheral blood mononuclear cells. The Qiagen DNeasy Blood Extraction Kit was used to extract genomic DNA from the blood cell samples. The library was built by means of the immunoSEQ multiplex PCR assay. For the multiplex PCR, a mixture combining 60 forward primers for TCR Vbeta segments and 13 reverse primers for TCR Jbeta segments was used. The CDR3 region of rearranged TCR beta genes was amplified from genomic DNA with a multiplex PCR assay. The Illumina HiSeq System was used to sequence the amplified TCR beta libraries as 87-base-pair reads. Turning to the authors' computational methods: In a later analysis, approximately 74 million unique TCR beta chains were counted across the approximately 620 repertoires, and about 9.9 million of these chains were shared by at least two donors. A nearest-neighbor algorithm error-corrected the raw reads and collapsed the reads into unique sequences, merging closely related sequences to remove PCR and sequencing errors. To assign V, D and J gene segments, CDR3 sequences were aligned to IMGT reference sequences. For a sequence to be retained, at least a six-nucleotide match to both a V gene segment and a J gene segment was required. Rearrangements were classified as productive when the CDR3 lacked stop codons and remained in frame with V and J, and all other rearrangements were classified as non-productive. Following IMGT convention, CDR3 was defined as the stretch from the second conserved V-encoded cysteine up to the conserved J-encoded phenylalanine. The earlier analysis of approximately 500 of the donors excluded sequences that lacked an unambiguous match to a single V gene segment. An earlier analysis of fewer than 650 of the donors classified V segments as functional when productive rearrangements were above 56.7% and as segregating when the standard deviation between donors was above 5%. A statistical classification framework was built for diagnosing cytomegalovirus status from the catalog of TCR beta chain sequences. A later analysis assigned V and J genes by comparing TCR nucleotide sequences with IMGT/GENE-DB human TR gene sequences. The TCRdist pipeline was used in a later analysis to assign CDR3 sequences and most-parsimonious VDJ recombination scenarios. In a later analysis, every TCR beta chain was defined by the combination of its CDR3 amino acid sequence and its V-gene family, and reads without a unique V-gene family were dropped. In a later analysis, 450 to 600 highly shared, low-generation-probability nucleotide sequences were removed to address suspected cross-contamination and a sequencing artifact. In a later analysis, a clonal expansion index for each public chain was calculated from normalized within-repertoire ranks of inferred template counts. A later analysis computed generation probabilities with a VDJ recombination model fitted to out-of-frame rearrangements, and checked the results against IGoR. Hypergeometric tests were used in a later analysis to score TCR-TCR, TCR-HLA and TCR-CMV co-occurrence, with a repertoire-size bias correction applied to the TCR pairs. To estimate false discovery rates, a later analysis permuted the HLA or CMV assignments 20 times. In a later analysis, co-occurring TCRs were grouped using DBSCAN, with TCRdist sequence similarity added in when clustering inside HLA-allele-positive subsets. For co-occurrence clustering, repertoires with fewer than 30,000 or more than 120,000 public chains were excluded, along with 5 or 6 repertoires with anomalous nucleotide sharing. TCRdb holds this immuneACCESS table with in-frame rearrangements only. Some clones are missing; in checked studies, unresolved V genes explain under half, and the rest has no known cause. The D gene and trimming were derived from the DNA, and the V and J assignments and clone size from that table. This sample gives about 140,000 clones in total; over 70% of them show up just once. The ten largest clones represent about 3.4% of the sample.

At the junction V is shortened by 4 bases and J by 5 bases, with 8 bases in between. CDR1 and CDR2, per the germline V gene, are SNHLY and FYNNEI. The CDR3 spans 12 residues, from the cysteine through the phenylalanine. Solely the CDR3 DNA is kept, with 36 bases framed from the first base. About this clone: What this receptor recognizes is not known. Per-nucleotide qualities are absent, and no much larger clonotype sits a single base away. Other DNA sequences from this sample encode an identical CDR3 as well.

This TCR came from a male donor in good health and CMV-seronegative. The specimen was PBMCs. The chain is made from TRBV2 and TRBJ2-5; a tentative D call is TRBD2 (5 bases match). The DNA sequence follows: TGTGCCAGCAGTGGGACGGGGGAGACCCAGTACTTC. Its translation is CASSGTGETQYF.